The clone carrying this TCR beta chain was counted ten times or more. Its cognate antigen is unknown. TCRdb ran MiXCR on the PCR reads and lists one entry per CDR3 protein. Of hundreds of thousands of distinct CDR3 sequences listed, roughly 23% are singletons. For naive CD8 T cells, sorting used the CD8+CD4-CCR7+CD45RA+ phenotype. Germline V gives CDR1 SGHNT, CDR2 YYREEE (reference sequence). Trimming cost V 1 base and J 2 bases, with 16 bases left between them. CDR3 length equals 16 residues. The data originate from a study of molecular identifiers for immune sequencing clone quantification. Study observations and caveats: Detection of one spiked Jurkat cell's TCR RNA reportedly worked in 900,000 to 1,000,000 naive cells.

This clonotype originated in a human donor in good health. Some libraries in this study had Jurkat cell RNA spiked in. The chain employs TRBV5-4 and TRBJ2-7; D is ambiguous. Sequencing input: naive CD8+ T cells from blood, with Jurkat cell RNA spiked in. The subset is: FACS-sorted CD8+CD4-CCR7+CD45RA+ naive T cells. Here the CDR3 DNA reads TGTGCCAGCAGCTTGCCCGACACAGCCAGGCCCTACGAGCAGTACTTC. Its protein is CASSLPDTARPYEQYF. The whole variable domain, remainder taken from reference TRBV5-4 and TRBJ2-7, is ETGVTQSPTHLIKTRGQQVTLRCSSQSGHNTVSWYQQALGQGPQFIFQYYREEENGRGNFPPRFSGLQFPNYSSELNVNALELDDSALYLCASSLPDTARPYEQYFGPGTRLTVT.